This T cell receptor (beta chain) derives from a study of shared clonotypes between healthy human individuals. The CDR3 sequence is 13 residues long. The ends were cut back, 3 bases at V and 5 bases at J, with 10 bases in the middle. From germline, CDR1 is MGHDK and CDR2 SYGVNS. Here immunoSEQ multiplex PCR was the method, and the copy in TCRdb shows in-frame clones only, minus some. This table has 800,000 to 1,200,000 clones, 75% to 85% appearing once. The source is a man between 18 and 35 years old in good health. Some clones in this sample may be carry-over from other donors' samples. The sequencing input was memory CD4+ T cells from PBMCs. Subset defined: CD45RA-negative fraction. The rearrangement uses TRBV25-1 and TRBJ1-2, with D tentatively TRBD1 (6 bases). The DNA of the CDR3 is TGTGCCAGCAGTGAGCAGGGGAAGTATGGCTACACCTTC. This translates into CASSEQGKYGYTF.